This T cell receptor beta chain was recorded in a study of shared clonotypes between healthy human individuals. Assay used: immunoSEQ multiplex PCR; TCRdb lists only in-frame clones, some missing. The data contain about 2.3 million clones, over 85% of them seen just once; the ten biggest clones take up under 0.45%. The CDR3 length is 14 residues. Germline CDR1 is GTSNPN and CDR2 is SVGIG (reference sequence). The receptor comes from a man aged 18 to 30 in good health. Some clones in this sample may be carry-over from other donors' samples. Sequenced sample: naive CD4+ T cells from PBMCs. The sample's subset: CD45RA+ positively selected. The chain couples TRBV30 to TRBJ2-5; 7 nucleotides match TRBD1. Judging by the DNA end, TRBJ2-7 fits better; the J call may be wrong. The CDR3 loop reads CAWSVGQPFYEQYF. The CDR3 region has the DNA TGTGCCTGGAGCGTGGGACAGCCCTTTTACGAGCAGTACTTC.